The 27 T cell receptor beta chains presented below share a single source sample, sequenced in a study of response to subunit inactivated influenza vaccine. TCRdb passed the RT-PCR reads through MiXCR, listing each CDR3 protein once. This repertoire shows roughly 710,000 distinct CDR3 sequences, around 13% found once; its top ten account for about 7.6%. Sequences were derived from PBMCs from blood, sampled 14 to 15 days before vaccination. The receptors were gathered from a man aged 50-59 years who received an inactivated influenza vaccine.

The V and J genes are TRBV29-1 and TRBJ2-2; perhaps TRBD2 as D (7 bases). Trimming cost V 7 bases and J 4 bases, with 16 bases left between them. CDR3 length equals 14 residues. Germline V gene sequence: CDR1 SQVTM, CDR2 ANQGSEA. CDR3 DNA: TGCAGCGGGACGGGGGGCTTCGGCACCGGGGAGCTGTTTTTT. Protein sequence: CSGTGGFGTGELFF.

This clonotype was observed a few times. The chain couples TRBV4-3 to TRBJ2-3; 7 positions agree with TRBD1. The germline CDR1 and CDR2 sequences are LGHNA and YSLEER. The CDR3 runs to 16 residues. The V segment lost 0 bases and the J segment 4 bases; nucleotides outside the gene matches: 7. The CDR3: CASSQDKGAMSDTQYF. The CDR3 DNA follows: TGCGCCAGCAGCCAAGATAAGGGGGCGATGTCAGATACGCAGTATTTT.

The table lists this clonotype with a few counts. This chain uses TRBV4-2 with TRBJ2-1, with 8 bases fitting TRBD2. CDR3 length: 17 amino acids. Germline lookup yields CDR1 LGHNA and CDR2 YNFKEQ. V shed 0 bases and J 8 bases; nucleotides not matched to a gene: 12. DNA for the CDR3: TGTGCCAGCAGCCAAGATTTACGGGGGGGCCCTCGGGATGAGCAGTTCTTC. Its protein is CASSQDLRGGPRDEQFF.

CDR3 sequence (DNA): TGTGCCAGCAGCTTTTCCAACTACTACGGGGCGAACACCGGGGAGCTGTTTTTT. This translates into CASSFSNYYGANTGELFF. The genes are TRBV11-1 and TRBJ2-2; a weak D match, TRBD2 (5 bases). There are 18 residues in the CDR3. Per germline, CDR1 SGHAT and CDR2 FQDESV (reference sequence). The V and J ends lost 3 bases and 0 bases respectively, with 17 bases between them.

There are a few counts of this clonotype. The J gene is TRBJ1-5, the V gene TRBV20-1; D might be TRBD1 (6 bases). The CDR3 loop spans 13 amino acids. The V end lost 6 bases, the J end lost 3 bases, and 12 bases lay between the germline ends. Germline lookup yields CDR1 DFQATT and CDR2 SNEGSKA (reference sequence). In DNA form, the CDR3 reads TGCAGTGCAAATACAGGGTTCAATCAGCCCCAGCATTTT. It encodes CSANTGFNQPQHF.

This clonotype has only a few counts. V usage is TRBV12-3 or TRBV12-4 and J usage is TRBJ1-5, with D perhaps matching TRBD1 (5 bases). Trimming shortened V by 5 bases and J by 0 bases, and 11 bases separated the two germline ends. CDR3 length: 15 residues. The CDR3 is CASSLRDASNQPQHF. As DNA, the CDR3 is TGTGCCAGCAGTCTCCGGGACGCTAGCAATCAGCCCCAGCATTTT.

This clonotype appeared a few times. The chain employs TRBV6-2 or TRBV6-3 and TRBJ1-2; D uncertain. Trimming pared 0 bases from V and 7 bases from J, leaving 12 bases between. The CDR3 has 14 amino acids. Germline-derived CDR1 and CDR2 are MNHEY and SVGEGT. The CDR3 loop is CASSYSGRIRGYTF. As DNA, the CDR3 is TGTGCCAGCAGTTACTCGGGCAGGATCCGTGGCTACACCTTC.

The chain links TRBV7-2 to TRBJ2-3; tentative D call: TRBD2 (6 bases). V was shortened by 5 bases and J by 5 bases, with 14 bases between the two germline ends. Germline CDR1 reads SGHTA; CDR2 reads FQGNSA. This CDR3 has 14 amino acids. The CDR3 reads CASSRRSGGDTQYF. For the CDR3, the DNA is TGTGCCAGCAGCCGCAGGTCCGGGGGAGATACGCAGTATTTT.

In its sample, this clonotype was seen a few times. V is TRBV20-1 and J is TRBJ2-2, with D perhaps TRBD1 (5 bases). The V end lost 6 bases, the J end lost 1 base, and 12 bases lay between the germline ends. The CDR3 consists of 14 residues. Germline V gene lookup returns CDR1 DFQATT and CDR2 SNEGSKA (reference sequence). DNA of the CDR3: TGCAGTGCCGGATCCCAGGGGAACACCGGGGAGCTGTTTTTT. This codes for CSAGSQGNTGELFF.

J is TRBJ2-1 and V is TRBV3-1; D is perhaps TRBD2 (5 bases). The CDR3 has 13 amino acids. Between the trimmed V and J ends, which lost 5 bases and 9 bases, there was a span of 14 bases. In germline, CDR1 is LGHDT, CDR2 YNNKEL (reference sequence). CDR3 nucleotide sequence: TGTGCCAGCAGCGTAGCGCTAGGTAGTGAGCAGTTCTTC. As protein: CASSVALGSEQFF.

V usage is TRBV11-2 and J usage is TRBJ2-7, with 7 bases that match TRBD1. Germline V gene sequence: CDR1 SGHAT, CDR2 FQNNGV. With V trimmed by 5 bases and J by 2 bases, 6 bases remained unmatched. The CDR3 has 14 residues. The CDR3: CASSERDRTYEQYF. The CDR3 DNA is TGTGCCAGCAGCGAAAGGGACAGAACCTACGAGCAGTACTTC.

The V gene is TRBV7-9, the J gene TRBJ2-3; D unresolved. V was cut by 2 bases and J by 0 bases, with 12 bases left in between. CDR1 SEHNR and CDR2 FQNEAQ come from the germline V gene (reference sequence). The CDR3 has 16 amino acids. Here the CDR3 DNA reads TGTGCCAGCAGCTTACCAAGACTGACTAGCACAGATACGCAGTATTTT. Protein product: CASSLPRLTSTDTQYF.

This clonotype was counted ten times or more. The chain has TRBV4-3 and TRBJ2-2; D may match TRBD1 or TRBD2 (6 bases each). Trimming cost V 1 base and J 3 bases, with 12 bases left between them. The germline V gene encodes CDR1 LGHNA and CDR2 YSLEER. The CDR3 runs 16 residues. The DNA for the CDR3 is TGCGCCAGCAGCCAAGTTACAGGGAGGCACACCGGGGAGCTGTTTTTT. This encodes CASSQVTGRHTGELFF.

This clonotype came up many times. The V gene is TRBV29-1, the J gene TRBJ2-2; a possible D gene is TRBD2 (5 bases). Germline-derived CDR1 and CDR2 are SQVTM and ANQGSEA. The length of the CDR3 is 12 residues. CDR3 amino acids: CSGRTNTGELFF. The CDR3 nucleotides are TGCAGTGGAAGGACTAACACCGGGGAGCTGTTTTTT.

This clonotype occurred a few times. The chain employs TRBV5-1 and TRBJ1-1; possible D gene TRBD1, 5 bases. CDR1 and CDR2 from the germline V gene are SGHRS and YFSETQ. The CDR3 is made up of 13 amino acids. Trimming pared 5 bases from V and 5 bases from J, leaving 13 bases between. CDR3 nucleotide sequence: TGCGCCAGCAGTGTTGAGGGGCGAACTGAAGCTTTCTTT. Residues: CASSVEGRTEAFF. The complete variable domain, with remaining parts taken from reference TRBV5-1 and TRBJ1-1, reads KAGVTQTPRYLIKTRGQQVTLSCSPISGHRSVSWYQQTPGQGLQFLFEYFSETQRNKGNFPGRFSGRQFSNSRSEMNVSTLELGDSALYLCASSVEGRTEAFFGQGTRLTVV.

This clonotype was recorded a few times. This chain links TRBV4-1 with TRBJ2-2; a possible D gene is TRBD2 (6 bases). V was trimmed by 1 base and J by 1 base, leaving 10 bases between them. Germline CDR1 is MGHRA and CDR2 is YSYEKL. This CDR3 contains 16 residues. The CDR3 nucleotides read TGCGCCAGCAGCCAAGCGGCGGGAAGGAACACCGGGGAGCTGTTTTTT. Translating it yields CASSQAAGRNTGELFF.

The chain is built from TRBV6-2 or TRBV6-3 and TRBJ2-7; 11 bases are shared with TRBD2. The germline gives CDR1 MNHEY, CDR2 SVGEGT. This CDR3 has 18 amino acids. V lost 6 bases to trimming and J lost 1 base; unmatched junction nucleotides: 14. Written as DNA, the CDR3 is TGTGCCAGCAGGACTCCCCCGATAGCGGGAGGGCCTTCCTACGAGCAGTACTTC. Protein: CASRTPPIAGGPSYEQYF.

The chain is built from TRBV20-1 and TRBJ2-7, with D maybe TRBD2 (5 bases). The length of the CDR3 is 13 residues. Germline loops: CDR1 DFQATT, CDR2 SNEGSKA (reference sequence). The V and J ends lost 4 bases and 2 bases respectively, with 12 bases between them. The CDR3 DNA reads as TGCAGTGCTACGGAGGACGGGACCTACGAGCAGTACTTC. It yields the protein CSATEDGTYEQYF.

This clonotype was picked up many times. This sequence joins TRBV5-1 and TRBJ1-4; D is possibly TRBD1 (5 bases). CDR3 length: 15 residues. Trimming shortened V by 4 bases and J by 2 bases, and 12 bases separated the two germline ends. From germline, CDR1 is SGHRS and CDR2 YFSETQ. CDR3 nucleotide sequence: TGCGCCAGCAGCGTCCAGGGCTCGACTAATGAAAAACTGTTTTTT. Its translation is CASSVQGSTNEKLFF. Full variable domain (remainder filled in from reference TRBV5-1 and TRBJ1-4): KAGVTQTPRYLIKTRGQQVTLSCSPISGHRSVSWYQQTPGQGLQFLFEYFSETQRNKGNFPGRFSGRQFSNSRSEMNVSTLELGDSALYLCASSVQGSTNEKLFFGSGTQLSVL.

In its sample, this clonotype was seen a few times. CDR3 protein: CASSYPGQASLSADTQYF. In DNA, the CDR3 is TGTGCCAGCAGTTACCCGGGACAAGCATCCCTCTCCGCAGATACGCAGTATTTT. The J gene is TRBJ2-3, the V gene TRBV6-2 or TRBV6-3; possibly TRBD1 for D (6 bases). Trimming removed 2 bases from V and 4 bases from J, with 22 bases in between. The CDR3 spans 18 residues. In germline, CDR1 is MNHEY, CDR2 SVGEGT.

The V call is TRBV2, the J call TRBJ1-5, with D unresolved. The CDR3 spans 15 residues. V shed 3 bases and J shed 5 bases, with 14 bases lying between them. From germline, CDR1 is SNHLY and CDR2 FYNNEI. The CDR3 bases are TGTGCCAGCAGTGAGAGGCGGGGAACTTATCAGCCCCAGCATTTT. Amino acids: CASSERRGTYQPQHF.

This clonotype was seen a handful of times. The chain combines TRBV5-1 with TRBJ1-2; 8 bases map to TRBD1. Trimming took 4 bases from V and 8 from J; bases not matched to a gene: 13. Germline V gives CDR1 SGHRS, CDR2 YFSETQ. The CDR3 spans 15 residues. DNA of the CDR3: TGCGCCAGCAGCCCTACAGCTGCGGACAGGGCGGGCTACACCTTC. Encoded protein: CASSPTAADRAGYTF.

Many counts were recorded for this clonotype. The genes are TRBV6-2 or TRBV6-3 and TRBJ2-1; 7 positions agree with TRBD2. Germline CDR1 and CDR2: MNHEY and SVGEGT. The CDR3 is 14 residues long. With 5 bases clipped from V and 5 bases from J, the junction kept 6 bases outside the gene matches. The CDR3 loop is CASSRLAANNEQFF. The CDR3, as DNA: TGTGCCAGCAGTCGGCTAGCGGCAAACAATGAGCAGTTCTTC.

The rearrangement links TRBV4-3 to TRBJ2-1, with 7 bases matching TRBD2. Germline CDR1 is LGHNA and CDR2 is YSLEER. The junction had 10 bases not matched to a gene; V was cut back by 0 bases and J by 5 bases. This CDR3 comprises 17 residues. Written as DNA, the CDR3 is TGCGCCAGCAGCCAAGATCGGGGACCAGCGGGAAACAATGAGCAGTTCTTC. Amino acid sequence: CASSQDRGPAGNNEQFF.

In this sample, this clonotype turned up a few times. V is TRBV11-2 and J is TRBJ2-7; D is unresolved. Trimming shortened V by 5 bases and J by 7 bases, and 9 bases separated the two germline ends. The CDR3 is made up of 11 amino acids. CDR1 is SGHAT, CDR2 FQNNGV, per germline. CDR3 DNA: TGTGCCAGCAGCCCCAAACTGGAGCAGTACTTC. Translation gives CASSPKLEQYF.

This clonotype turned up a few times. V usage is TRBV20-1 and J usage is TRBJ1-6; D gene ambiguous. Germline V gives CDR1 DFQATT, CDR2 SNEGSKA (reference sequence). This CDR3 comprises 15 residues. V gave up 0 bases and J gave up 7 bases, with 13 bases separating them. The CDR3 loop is CSARDREGLNSPLHF. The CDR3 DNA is TGCAGTGCTAGAGATCGGGAGGGTTTGAATTCACCCCTCCACTTT.

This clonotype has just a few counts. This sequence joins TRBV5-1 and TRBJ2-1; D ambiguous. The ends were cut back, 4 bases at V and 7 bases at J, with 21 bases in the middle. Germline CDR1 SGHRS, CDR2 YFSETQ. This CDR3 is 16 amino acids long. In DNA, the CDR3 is TGCGCCAGCAGCGCTGCCCGACATGGCCCTCCAAATGAGCAGTTCTTC. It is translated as CASSAARHGPPNEQFF.